Shown below are 15 T cell receptor beta chains from a single sample sequenced in a study of CD4 and CD8 cells across lung adenocarcinoma regions. Each CDR3 protein gets one entry after TCRdb re-called the PCR reads with MiXCR. The sample has 16,000 or so distinct CDR3 sequences; roughly half are singletons. Sequenced input: CD8+ T cells from the center of a lung tumor. The source is a female donor with lung adenocarcinoma. The CD4 and CD8 labels of this study may be unreliable.

In regard to this clonotype: One end of the junction is discordant with germline, which a read error may explain. The chain is built from TRBV7-9 and TRBJ2-2; tentative D call: TRBD1 (5 bases). Germline V gene data show CDR1 as SEHNR and CDR2 as FQNEAQ (reference sequence). This CDR3 has 15 residues. In DNA, the CDR3 is TGTACCAGCAGCTTTCAGGCAGGGCTCACCGGGGAGCTGTTTTTT. It yields the protein CTSSFQAGLTGELFF. Drawing the rest from reference TRBV7-9 and TRBJ2-2, the complete variable domain is DTGVSQNPRHKITKRGQNVTFRCDPISEHNRLYWYRQTLGQGPEFLTYFQNEAQLEKSRLLSDRFSAERPKGSFSTLEIQRTEQGDSAMYLCTSSFQAGLTGELFFGEGSRLTVL.

CDR3 loop: CASTSFGPTDTQYF. The CDR3 coding sequence is TGTGCCAGCACCTCCTTTGGTCCCACAGATACGCAGTATTTT. The J gene is TRBJ2-3, the V gene TRBV7-2, with D uncertain. CDR1 is SGHTA, CDR2 FQGNSA, per germline. The ends were cut back, 7 bases at V and 2 bases at J, with 13 bases in the middle. This CDR3 is built from 14 residues.

A few counts support this clonotype. The chain uses TRBV7-6 and TRBJ2-7, with D uncertain. The V and J ends lost 1 base and 2 bases respectively, with 18 bases between them. The germline gives CDR1 SGHVS, CDR2 FNYEAQ. The CDR3 runs to 17 residues. Here the CDR3 reads CASSLVGVGSLPYEQYF. As DNA, the CDR3 is TGTGCCAGCAGCTTAGTAGGTGTAGGCAGTCTCCCCTACGAGCAGTACTTC.

The chain couples TRBV6-1 to TRBJ2-1; weak D call: TRBD2 (6 bases). Per germline, CDR1 MNHNS and CDR2 SASEGT. The CDR3 totals 16 residues. Trimming cost V 3 bases and J 0 bases, with 12 bases left between them. CDR3 in DNA: TGTGCCAGCAGTGACGGTCAGGGAGGCTCCTACAATGAGCAGTTCTTC. Its translation: CASSDGQGGSYNEQFF.

The gene calls are TRBV6-5 and TRBJ2-5, with TRBD2 matching over 10 bases. With V trimmed by 2 bases and J by 1 base, 1 base remained unmatched. Germline V gene data show CDR1 as MNHEY and CDR2 as SVGAGI. This CDR3 comprises 15 residues. The CDR3 here is CASSYRTSGQETQYF. CDR3 DNA: TGTGCCAGCAGTTACAGGACTAGCGGCCAAGAGACCCAGTACTTC.

Note on this clonotype: Its ends do not fully match the called genes, so a read error is possible. The chain carries TRBV7-2 and TRBJ2-1, with TRBD2 identical over 9 bases. The CDR3 totals 16 residues. The germline gives CDR1 SGHTA, CDR2 FQGNSA. CDR3 in DNA: TGTGCCAGCAGCATAGCGGGAGCTCGTTTAGGGAATGAGCAGTTCTTC. Translation gives CASSIAGARLGNEQFF.

J is TRBJ2-3 and V is TRBV9; 12 positions agree with TRBD2. This CDR3 is 19 amino acids long. The ends lost 2 bases at V and 1 base at J; junction bases unmatched: 11. Germline loops: CDR1 SGDLS, CDR2 YYNGEE. CDR3 sequence reads: CASSVLAGGPPGRTDTQYF. The CDR3 coding sequence is TGTGCCAGCAGCGTGCTAGCGGGAGGGCCACCAGGACGCACAGATACGCAGTATTTT.

A note on this clonotype: Since a much larger clone is just one base distant, this may be a read error. The J gene is TRBJ2-5, the V gene TRBV7-6, with D tentatively TRBD1 or TRBD2 (5 bases each). Germline V gene data show CDR1 as SGHVS and CDR2 as FNYEAQ. This CDR3 comprises 12 residues. The ends were cut back, 5 bases at V and 11 bases at J, with 15 bases in the middle. CDR3 in DNA: TGTGCCAGCAGCCCCGGGACCCTGGAGCAGTACTTC. Its protein is CASSPGTLEQYF.

This clonotype was seen a handful of times. The chain is built from TRBV30 and TRBJ2-1; D perhaps matches TRBD1 (5 bases). Judging by the DNA end, TRBJ2-7 fits better; the J call may be wrong. Germline CDR1 GTSNPN, CDR2 SVGIG (reference sequence). CDR3 length equals 12 residues. CDR3 region: CALTVQGYEQYF. The CDR3 DNA sequence: TGTGCCTTGACCGTTCAGGGCTACGAGCAGTACTTC.

This sequence joins TRBV4-1 and TRBJ1-2; D gene uncertain. CDR1 and CDR2 (germline): MGHRA, YSYEKL. Trimming took off 4 bases at V and 1 base at J, with 16 bases between the two ends. CDR3 size: 16 residues. Here the CDR3 DNA reads TGCGCCAGCAGCCCCAACTCGGACGGGGATAACTATGGCTACACCTTC. Encoded protein: CASSPNSDGDNYGYTF.

The chain employs TRBV6-5 and TRBJ2-1, with D tentatively TRBD1 (5 bases). The J call could be wrong; TRBJ2-7 is a better fit for the DNA end. Germline values: CDR1 MNHEY, CDR2 SVGAGI. This CDR3 has 16 residues. The DNA of the CDR3 is TGTGCCAGCAGTTTAAATCATGGTAAGGGGTCGAATGAGCAGTACTTC. Translating it yields CASSLNHGKGSNEQYF.

The chain is built from TRBV6-2 or TRBV6-3 and TRBJ2-5, with D possibly called TRBD1 or TRBD2 (6 bases each). The CDR3 has 14 residues. CDR1 is MNHEY and CDR2 is SVGEGT in the germline V gene. In DNA form, the CDR3 reads TGTGCGGGCACCGGGGGCTTAGCCCAAGAGACCCAGTACTTC. This gives the protein CAGTGGLAQETQYF.

Points on this clonotype: The germline gene is not matched at one end of the junction; a read error may be the cause. The genes are TRBV4-3 and TRBJ2-1; 11 bases map to TRBD1. The J call may be mistaken, given a closer DNA end match to TRBJ2-7. The CDR3 runs 16 residues. CDR1 LGHNA and CDR2 YSLEER come from the germline V gene. CDR3 coding DNA: TGCGCCAACAGCCAAGAGGCCGGGACAGGGGGCTACGAGCAGTACTTC. Its translation: CANSQEAGTGGYEQYF.

This clonotype was recorded only once. The V and J genes are TRBV27 and TRBJ2-4; the D is unclear. The CDR3 consists of 14 residues. V was cut by 6 bases and J by 2 bases, with 11 bases left in between. Per the germline V gene, CDR1 is MNHEY and CDR2 is SMNVEV (reference sequence). In nucleotides, the CDR3 is TGTGCCAGCAGCCCCCGGGCGTCCAAAAACATTCAGTACTTC. It translates to CASSPRASKNIQYF.

This clonotype is judged medium-sized (0.01 to 0.1%). The V and J genes are TRBV6-1 and TRBJ2-3; D call uncertain. CDR3 length: 16 amino acids. The germline V gene has CDR1 MNHNS and CDR2 SASEGT. Trimming removed 2 bases from V and 0 bases from J, with 12 bases in between. The DNA for the CDR3 is TGTGCCAGCAGTGAATTAGGGATTACAAGCACAGATACGCAGTATTTT. Residues: CASSELGITSTDTQYF.